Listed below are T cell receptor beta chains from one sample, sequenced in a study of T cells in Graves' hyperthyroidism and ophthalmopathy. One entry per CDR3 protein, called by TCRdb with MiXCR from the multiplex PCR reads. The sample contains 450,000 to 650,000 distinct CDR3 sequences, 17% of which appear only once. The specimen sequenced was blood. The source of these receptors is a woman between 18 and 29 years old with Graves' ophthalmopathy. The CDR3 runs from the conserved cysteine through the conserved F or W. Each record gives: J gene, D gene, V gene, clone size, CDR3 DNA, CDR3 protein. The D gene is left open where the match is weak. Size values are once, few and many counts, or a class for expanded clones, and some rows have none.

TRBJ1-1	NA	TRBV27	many	TGTGCCAGCAGTTTGCTTTGGGGGGGCGCGGACACTGAAGCTTTCTTT	CASSLLWGGADTEAFF
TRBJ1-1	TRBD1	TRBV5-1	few	TGCGCCAGCAGCTTTACGGGACAGGGGAACACTGAAGCTTTCTTT	CASSFTGQGNTEAFF
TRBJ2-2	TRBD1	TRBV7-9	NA	TGTGCCAGCAGACCCAGGGGGTCCACCGGGGAGCTGTTTTTT	CASRPRGSTGELFF
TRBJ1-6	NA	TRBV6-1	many	TGTGCCAGCAGTGAAGACAGGGACCAGTGGGCCCTCCACTTT	CASSEDRDQWALHF
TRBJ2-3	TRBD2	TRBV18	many	TGTGCCAGCTCATCCCGGACTAGCGGGATCACAGATACGCAGTATTTT	CASSSRTSGITDTQYF
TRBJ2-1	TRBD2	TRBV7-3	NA	TGTGCCAGCAGCTTTGGCGGGAGAATCAATGAGCAGTTCTTC	CASSFGGRINEQFF
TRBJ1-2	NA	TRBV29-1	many	TGCAGCGTCCGCACAGGGATGGAGTATGGCTACACCTTC	CSVRTGMEYGYTF
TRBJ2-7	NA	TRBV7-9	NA	TGTGCCAGCATTGGGACGGACTCCTACGAGCAGTACTTC	CASIGTDSYEQYF
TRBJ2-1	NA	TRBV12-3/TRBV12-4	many	TGTGCCAGCAGGGGCCGGGGTGAGCAGTTCTTC	CASRGRGEQFF
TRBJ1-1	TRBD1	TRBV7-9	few	TGTGCCAGCAGCTCGGACAGGTCCACTGAAGCTTTCTTT	CASSSDRSTEAFF
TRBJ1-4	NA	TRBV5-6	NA	TGTGCCAGCAGCTACCAGACAGGTACTAATGAAAAACTGTTTTTT	CASSYQTGTNEKLFF
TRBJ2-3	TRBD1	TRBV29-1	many	TGCAGCGTCCGGACAGGGGTAGACACAGATACGCAGTATTTT	CSVRTGVDTDTQYF
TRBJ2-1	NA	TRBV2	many	TGTGCCAGCCTAAAAGGCCACAGCAACAATGAGCAGTTCTTC	CASLKGHSNNEQFF
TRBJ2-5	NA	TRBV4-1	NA	TGCGCCAGCAGCCAAGATCAGTCCCCAGGGTCGCACCAAGAGACCCAGTACTTC	CASSQDQSPGSHQETQYF
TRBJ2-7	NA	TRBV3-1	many	TGTGCCAGCAGCCAAGCAGGCGCCGAGCAGTACTTC	CASSQAGAEQYF
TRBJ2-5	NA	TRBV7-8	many	TGTGCCAGCATCTTACAAGAGACCCAGTACTTC	CASILQETQYF
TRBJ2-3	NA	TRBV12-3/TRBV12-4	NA	TGTGCCAGCAGTTTGGCCAGGGGAACAGATACGCAGTATTTT	CASSLARGTDTQYF
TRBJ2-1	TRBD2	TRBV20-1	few	TGCAGTGCTACAAGCGGGAGGGAATACAATGAGCAGTTCTTC	CSATSGREYNEQFF
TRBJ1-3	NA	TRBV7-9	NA	TGTGCCAGCAGCTCGGGACTCTCTGGAAACACCATATATTTT	CASSSGLSGNTIYF
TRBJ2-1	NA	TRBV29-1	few	TGCAGCGTTGAAGAGACTTCCTACAATGAGCAGTTCTTC	CSVEETSYNEQFF
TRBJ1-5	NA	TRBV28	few	TGTGCCAGCAGTTCGGGGGACCGTAATCAGCCCCAGCATTTT	CASSSGDRNQPQHF
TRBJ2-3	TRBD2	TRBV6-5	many	TGTGCCAGCAGTTACGGGGGACTAGCGGGCACAGATACGCAGTATTTT	CASSYGGLAGTDTQYF
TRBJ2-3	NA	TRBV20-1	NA	TGCAGTGCTAGAGTTAACAGGGATCGCGCAGATACGCAGTATTTT	CSARVNRDRADTQYF
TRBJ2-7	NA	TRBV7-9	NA	TGTGCCAGCAGCCCCGAGAACGCCTACGAGCAGTACTTC	CASSPENAYEQYF
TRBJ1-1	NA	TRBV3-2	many	TGTGCCAGCCCGGACCGGGAGAACACTGAAGCTTTCTTT	CASPDRENTEAFF
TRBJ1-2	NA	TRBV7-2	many	TGTGCCAGCAGCTTGGACACGAGATTTAACTATGGCTACACCTTC	CASSLDTRFNYGYTF
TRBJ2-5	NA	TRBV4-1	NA	TGCGCCAGCAGCCAATACAGTAATTCGTACCAAGAGACCCAGTACTTC	CASSQYSNSYQETQYF
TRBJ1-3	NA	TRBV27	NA	TGTGCCAGCAGTTATCAGGGACACTCTGGAAACACCATATATTTT	CASSYQGHSGNTIYF
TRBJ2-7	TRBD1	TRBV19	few	TGTGCCAGTAGTATGGGGGACAGGGGCGCCTACGAGCAGTACTTC	CASSMGDRGAYEQYF
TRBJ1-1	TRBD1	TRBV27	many	TGTGCCAGCACTAAAGGGACAGGGGTTTTGAACACTGAAGCTTTCTTT	CASTKGTGVLNTEAFF